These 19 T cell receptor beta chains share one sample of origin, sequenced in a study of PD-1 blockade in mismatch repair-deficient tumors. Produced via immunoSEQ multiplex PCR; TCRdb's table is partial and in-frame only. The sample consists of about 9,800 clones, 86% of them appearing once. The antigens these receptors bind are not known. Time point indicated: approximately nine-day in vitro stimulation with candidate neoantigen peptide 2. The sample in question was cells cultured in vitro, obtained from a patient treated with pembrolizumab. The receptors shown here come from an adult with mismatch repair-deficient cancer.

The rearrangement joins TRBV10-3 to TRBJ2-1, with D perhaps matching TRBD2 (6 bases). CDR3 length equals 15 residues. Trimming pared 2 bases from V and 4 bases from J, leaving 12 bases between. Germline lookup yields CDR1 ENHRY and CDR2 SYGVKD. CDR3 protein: CAISEGTSQYNEQFF. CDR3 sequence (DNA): TGTGCCATCAGTGAGGGAACTAGCCAGTACAATGAGCAGTTCTTC.

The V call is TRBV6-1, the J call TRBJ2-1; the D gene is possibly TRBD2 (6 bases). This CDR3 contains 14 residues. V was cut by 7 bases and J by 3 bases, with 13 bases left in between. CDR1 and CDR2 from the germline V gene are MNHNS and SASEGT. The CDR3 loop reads CASMEGSNYNEQFF. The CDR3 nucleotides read TGTGCCAGCATGGAGGGTTCGAACTACAATGAGCAGTTCTTC.

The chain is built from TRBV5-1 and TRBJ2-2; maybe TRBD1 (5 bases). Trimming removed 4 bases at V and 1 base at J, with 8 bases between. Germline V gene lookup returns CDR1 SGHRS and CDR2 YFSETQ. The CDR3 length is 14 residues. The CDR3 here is CASSETGNTGELFF. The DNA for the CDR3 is TGCGCCAGCAGCGAAACAGGGAACACCGGGGAGCTGTTTTTT. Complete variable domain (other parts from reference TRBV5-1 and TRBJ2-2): KAGVTQTPRYLIKTRGQQVTLSCSPISGHRSVSWYQQTPGQGLQFLFEYFSETQRNKGNFPGRFSGRQFSNSRSEMNVSTLELGDSALYLCASSETGNTGELFFGEGSRLTVL.

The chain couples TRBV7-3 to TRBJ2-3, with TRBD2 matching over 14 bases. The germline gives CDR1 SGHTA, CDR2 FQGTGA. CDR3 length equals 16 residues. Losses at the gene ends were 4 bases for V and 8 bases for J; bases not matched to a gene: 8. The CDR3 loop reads CASSSETSGRAGTQYF. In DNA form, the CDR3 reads TGTGCCAGCAGCTCTGAGACTAGCGGGAGGGCGGGTACGCAGTATTTT.

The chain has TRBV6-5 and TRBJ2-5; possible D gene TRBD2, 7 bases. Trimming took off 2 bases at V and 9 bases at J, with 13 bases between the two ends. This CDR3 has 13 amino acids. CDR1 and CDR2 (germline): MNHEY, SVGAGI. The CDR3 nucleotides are TGTGCCAGCAGTTACCGGGGGGCCGCGGCCCAGTACTTC. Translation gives CASSYRGAAAQYF.

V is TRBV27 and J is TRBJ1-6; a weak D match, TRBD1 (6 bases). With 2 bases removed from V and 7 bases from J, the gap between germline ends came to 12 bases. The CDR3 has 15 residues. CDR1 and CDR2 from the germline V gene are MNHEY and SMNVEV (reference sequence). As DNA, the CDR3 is TGTGCCAGCAGTTTAGAACAGGGTAGGAATTCACCCCTCCACTTT. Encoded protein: CASSLEQGRNSPLHF.

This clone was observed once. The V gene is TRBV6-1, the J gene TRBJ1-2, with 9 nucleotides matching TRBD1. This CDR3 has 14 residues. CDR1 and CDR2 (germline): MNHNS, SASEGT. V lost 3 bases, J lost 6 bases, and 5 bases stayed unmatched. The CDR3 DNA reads TGTGCCAGCAGTGACATCGGGACAGGGCATGGCTACACCTTC. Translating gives CASSDIGTGHGYTF.

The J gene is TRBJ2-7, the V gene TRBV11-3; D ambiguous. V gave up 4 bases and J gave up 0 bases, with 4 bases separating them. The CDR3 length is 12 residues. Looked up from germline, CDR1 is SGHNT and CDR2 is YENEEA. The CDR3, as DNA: TGTGCCAGCAGCTCAAGCTCCTACGAGCAGTACTTC. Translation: CASSSSSYEQYF.

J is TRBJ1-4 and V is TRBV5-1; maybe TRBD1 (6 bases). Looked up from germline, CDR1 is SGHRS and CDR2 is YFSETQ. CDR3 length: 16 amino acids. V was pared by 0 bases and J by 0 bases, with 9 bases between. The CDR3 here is CASSLGTAATNEKLFF. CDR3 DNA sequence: TGCGCCAGCAGCTTGGGGACAGCTGCAACTAATGAAAAACTGTTTTTT.

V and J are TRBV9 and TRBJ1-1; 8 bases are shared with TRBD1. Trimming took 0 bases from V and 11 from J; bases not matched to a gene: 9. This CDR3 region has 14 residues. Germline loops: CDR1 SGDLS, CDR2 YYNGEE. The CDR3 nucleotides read TGTGCCAGCAGCGTAGTATCCCAGGGGGCGCGTGCTTTCTTT. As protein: CASSVVSQGARAFF. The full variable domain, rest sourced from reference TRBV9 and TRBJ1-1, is DSGVTQTPKHLITATGQRVTLRCSPRSGDLSVYWYQQSLDQGLQFLIQYYNGEERAKGNILERFSAQQFPDLHSELNLSSLELGDSALYFCASSVVSQGARAFFGQGTRLTVV.

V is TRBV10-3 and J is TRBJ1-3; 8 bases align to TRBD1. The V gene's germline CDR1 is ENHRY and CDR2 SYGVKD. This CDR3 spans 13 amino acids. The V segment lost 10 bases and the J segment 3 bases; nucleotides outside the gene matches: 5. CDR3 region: CATSDRVGNTIYF. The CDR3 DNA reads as TGTGCCACCTCGGACAGGGTTGGAAACACCATATATTTT.

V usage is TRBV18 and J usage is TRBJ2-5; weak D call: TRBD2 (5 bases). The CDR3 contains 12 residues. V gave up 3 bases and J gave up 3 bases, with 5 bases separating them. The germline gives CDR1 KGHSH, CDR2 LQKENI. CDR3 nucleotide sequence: TGTGCCAGCTCACCGGAGGAAGAGACCCAGTACTTC. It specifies CASSPEEETQYF.

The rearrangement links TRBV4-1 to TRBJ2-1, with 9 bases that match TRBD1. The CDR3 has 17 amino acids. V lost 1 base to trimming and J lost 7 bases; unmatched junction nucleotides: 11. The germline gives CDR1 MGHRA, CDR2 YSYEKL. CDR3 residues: CASSQGVTGQGSNEQFF. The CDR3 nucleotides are TGCGCCAGCAGCCAAGGAGTTACGGGACAGGGTAGTAATGAGCAGTTCTTC.

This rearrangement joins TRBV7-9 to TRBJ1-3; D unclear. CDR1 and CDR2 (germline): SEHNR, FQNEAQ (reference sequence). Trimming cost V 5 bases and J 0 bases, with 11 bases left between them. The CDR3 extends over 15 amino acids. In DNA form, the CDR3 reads TGTGCCAGCAGCGCGGACGTCCACTCTGGAAACACCATATATTTT. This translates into CASSADVHSGNTIYF.

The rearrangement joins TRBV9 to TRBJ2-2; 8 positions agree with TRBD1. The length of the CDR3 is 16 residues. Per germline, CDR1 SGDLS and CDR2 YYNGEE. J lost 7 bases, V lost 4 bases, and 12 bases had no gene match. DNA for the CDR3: TGTGCCAGCAGCCAAACTGGACAGGGCTTGGGCGGGGAGCTGTTTTTT. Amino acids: CASSQTGQGLGGELFF.

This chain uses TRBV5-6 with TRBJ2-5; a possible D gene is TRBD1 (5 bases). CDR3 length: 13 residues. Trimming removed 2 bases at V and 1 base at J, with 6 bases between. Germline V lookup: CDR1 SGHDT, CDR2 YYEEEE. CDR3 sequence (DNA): TGTGCCAGCAGCTTAGACAGCCAAGAGACCCAGTACTTC. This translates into CASSLDSQETQYF.

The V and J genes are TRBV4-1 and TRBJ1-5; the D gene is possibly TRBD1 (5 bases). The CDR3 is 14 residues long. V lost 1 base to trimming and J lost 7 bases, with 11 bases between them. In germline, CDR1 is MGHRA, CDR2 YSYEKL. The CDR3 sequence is CASSQGSEGQPQHF. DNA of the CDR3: TGCGCCAGCAGCCAAGGGTCCGAGGGGCAGCCCCAGCATTTT.

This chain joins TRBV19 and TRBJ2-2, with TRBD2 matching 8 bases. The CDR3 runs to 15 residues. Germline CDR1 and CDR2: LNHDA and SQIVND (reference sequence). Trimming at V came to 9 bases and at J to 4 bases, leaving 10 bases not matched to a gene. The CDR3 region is CASIKAGVGTGELFF. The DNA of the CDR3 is TGTGCCAGCATAAAAGCGGGAGTGGGCACCGGGGAGCTGTTTTTT. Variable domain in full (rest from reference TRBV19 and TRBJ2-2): DGGITQSPKYLFRKEGQNVTLSCEQNLNHDAMYWYRQDPGQGLRLIYYSQIVNDFQKGDIAEGYSVSREKKESFPLTVTSAQKNPTAFYLCASIKAGVGTGELFFGEGSRLTVL.

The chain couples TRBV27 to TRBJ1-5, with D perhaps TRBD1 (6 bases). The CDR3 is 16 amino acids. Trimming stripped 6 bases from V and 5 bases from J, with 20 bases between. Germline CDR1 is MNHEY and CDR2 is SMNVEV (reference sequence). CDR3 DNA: TGTGCCAGCAGACTAATGGGACGGGACACCCATCAGCCCCAGCATTTT. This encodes CASRLMGRDTHQPQHF.